These 18 T cell receptor beta chains originate from one sample sequenced in a study of T-cell reconstitution after alpha-beta-depleted transplantation in children. Using unique molecular identifiers, the investigators prepared the TCRbeta library. TCRdb re-called the PCR reads through MiXCR, storing one row per CDR3 protein. There are hundreds of thousands of distinct CDR3 sequences in the sample; about 12% occur only once, and roughly 2.6% lies in the top ten. Sample: PBMCs from the stem cell graft donor, taken from the stem cell graft. These receptors came from a human donor who donated a stem cell graft to a child with acute lymphoblastic leukemia.

The CDR3 region has the DNA TGTGCCTGGAGTGTGTCAGGGGGCGGTATGTCGGGCTACACCTTC. It codes for CAWSVSGGGMSGYTF. The chain is built from TRBV30 and TRBJ1-2; TRBD1 matches 8 bases. Per the germline V gene, CDR1 is GTSNPN and CDR2 is SVGIG (reference sequence). The CDR3 loop spans 15 amino acids. V shed 0 bases, J shed 8 bases, and the junction held 11 bases outside the gene matches.

Only a few counts were recorded for this clonotype. The chain has TRBV3-1 and TRBJ2-4, with D possibly being TRBD1 (5 bases). Looked up from germline, CDR1 is LGHDT and CDR2 is YNNKEL (reference sequence). V shed 1 base and J shed 7 bases, with 8 bases lying between them. This CDR3 comprises 13 residues. The CDR3 bases are TGTGCCAGCAGCCAAGTGGGGCTGAACATTCAGTACTTC. Protein product: CASSQVGLNIQYF.

As to this clonotype: A single base separates this from a much larger clone, so it may be a read error. This likely comes from a read error, as the CDR3 has no conserved phenylalanine or tryptophan at its end. V usage is TRBV20-1 and J usage is TRBJ2-3, with D perhaps matching TRBD1 (6 bases). Trimming removed 7 bases at V and 5 bases at J, with 22 bases between. The CDR3 extends over 15 amino acids. Germline V lookup: CDR1 DFQATT, CDR2 SNEGSKA (reference sequence). CDR3: CSGTEPTQPQDTQYS. The CDR3 DNA reads TGCAGTGGGACAGAGCCAACACAGCCTCAAGATACGCAGTATTCT.

Only a few counts were recorded for this clonotype. V gene TRBV28 combines with J gene TRBJ2-7; D possibly matches TRBD1 or TRBD2 (5 bases each). CDR3 size: 14 residues. The V end was cut by 6 bases, the J end by 1 base, with 13 bases between. Germline-derived CDR1 and CDR2 are MDHEN and SYDVKM. The CDR3 spells CASRPGTHSYEQYF. As DNA, the CDR3 is TGTGCCAGCAGACCCGGGACCCATTCCTACGAGCAGTACTTC.

This clonotype was counted many times. This chain links TRBV20-1 with TRBJ2-7; 11 nucleotides line up with TRBD1. Germline trimming cut 2 bases from V and 3 bases from J; bases unmatched to any gene: 6. In germline, CDR1 is DFQATT, CDR2 SNEGSKA (reference sequence). The CDR3 loop spans 15 amino acids. The CDR3 DNA follows: TGCAGTGCTAGATCACCGGGACAGGGGGTCTACGAGCAGTACTTC. The encoded protein is CSARSPGQGVYEQYF.

A few counts support this clonotype. The chain joins TRBV11-1 to TRBJ2-6; D assignment may be TRBD1 or TRBD2 (5 bases each). V was pared by 5 bases and J by 2 bases, with 19 bases between. The CDR3 has 18 amino acids. Germline assignment: CDR1 SGHAT and CDR2 FQDESV (reference sequence). This CDR3 is CASSRRGPPIPGANVLTF. CDR3 sequence (DNA): TGTGCCAGCAGCCGAAGGGGACCCCCGATCCCTGGGGCCAACGTCCTGACTTTC.

Many counts were recorded for this clonotype. The V gene is TRBV25-1, the J gene TRBJ2-5, with TRBD2 identical over 7 bases. Germline lookup yields CDR1 MGHDK and CDR2 SYGVNS. This CDR3 has 14 residues. The trim removed 6 bases at V and 0 bases at J, leaving 4 bases unmatched. The CDR3 sequence: CASSPTSHQETQYF. The DNA of the CDR3 is TGTGCCAGCAGCCCGACTAGCCACCAAGAGACCCAGTACTTC.

Worth noting for this clonotype: Just one base apart from a much larger clone, this may be a read error. The chain has TRBV7-3 and TRBJ1-1; TRBD1 matches at 8 bases. With V trimmed by 1 base and J by 5 bases, 9 bases remained unmatched. The CDR3 is made up of 16 amino acids. CDR1 and CDR2 from the germline V gene are SGHTA and FQGTGA. Here the CDR3 DNA reads TGTGCCAGCAGCTTAAGTCTGCGGACAGGGCGGACTGAAGCTTTCTTT. This sequence encodes CASSLSLRTGRTEAFF.

This clonotype occurred once. This may stem from a read error, because a much larger clone lies one nucleotide away. V is TRBV7-2 and J is TRBJ2-1, with a possible D match to TRBD1 (5 bases). Germline V gene lookup returns CDR1 SGHTA and CDR2 FQGNSA. V gave up 5 bases and J gave up 8 bases, with 19 bases separating them. CDR3 length equals 15 residues. CDR3 region: CASSPSGRVFYEQFF. In nucleotides, the CDR3 is TGTGCCAGCAGCCCCTCGGGCAGGGTGTTTTATGAGCAGTTCTTC.

This clonotype was picked up many times. The CDR3 coding sequence is TGTGCCAGCAGTCCCGGACAGGGGCTGAACAATGAGCAGTTCTTC. It translates to CASSPGQGLNNEQFF. The chain carries TRBV12-3 or TRBV12-4 and TRBJ2-1; 9 nucleotides align to TRBD1. Germline trimming cut 5 bases from V and 5 bases from J; bases unmatched to any gene: 7. The CDR3 covers 15 residues.

There are many counts of this clonotype. V is TRBV5-1 and J is TRBJ2-2; a possible D gene is TRBD2 (5 bases). The germline CDR1 and CDR2 sequences are SGHRS and YFSETQ. The V gene lost 1 base and the J gene lost 6 bases, with 19 bases spanning the gap. CDR3 length: 17 amino acids. In nucleotides, the CDR3 is TGCGCCAGCAGCTTGAGCATAAGGCGGGCTACACCCGGGGAGCTGTTTTTT. It is translated as CASSLSIRRATPGELFF.

This clonotype came up many times. This chain uses TRBV7-9 with TRBJ2-1; 7 nucleotides align to TRBD1. Looked up from germline, CDR1 is SEHNR and CDR2 is FQNEAQ (reference sequence). This CDR3 is built from 14 residues. The ends lost 6 bases at V and 1 base at J; junction bases unmatched: 3. The CDR3 nucleotides read TGTGCCAGCAGGGAGACAGGGTCCTACAATGAGCAGTTCTTC. Translating it yields CASRETGSYNEQFF. Variable domain in full (rest from reference TRBV7-9 and TRBJ2-1): DTGVSQNPRHKITKRGQNVTFRCDPISEHNRLYWYRQTLGQGPEFLTYFQNEAQLEKSRLLSDRFSAERPKGSFSTLEIQRTEQGDSAMYLCASRETGSYNEQFFGPGTRLTVL.

With respect to this clonotype: Because the CDR3 is missing its conserved closing phenylalanine or tryptophan, this is likely a read error. The gene calls are TRBV6-1 and TRBJ1-1; 7 bases agree with TRBD1. Germline assignment: CDR1 MNHNS and CDR2 SASEGT. V lost 5 bases and J lost 3; bases outside the gene matches: 12. The CDR3 is 16 residues long. CDR3 residues: CASSLTGRAVDTEAFL. As DNA, the CDR3 is TGTGCCAGCAGTCTGACAGGGCGTGCGGTGGACACTGAAGCTTTCTTG.

Note on this clonotype: A much more abundant neighbour one base away suggests this may be a read error. The V and J genes are TRBV3-1 and TRBJ2-5, with TRBD1 as a possible D gene (6 bases). CDR1 LGHDT and CDR2 YNNKEL come from the germline V gene (reference sequence). The CDR3 runs to 14 residues. CDR3 in DNA: TGTGCCAGCAGCCCGGGACATATCCAAGAGACCCAGTGCTTC. It codes for CASSPGHIQETQCF.

This clonotype has a count of ten or more. Just one base apart from a much larger clone, this may be a read error. The DNA for the CDR3 is TGTGCCAGCAGTTTATGGACAAACTCTGGGGCCAACGGCCTGACTTTC. Translated, it gives CASSLWTNSGANGLTF. The genes are TRBV28 and TRBJ2-6, with D possibly TRBD1 on 5 matching bases. Germline lookup yields CDR1 MDHEN and CDR2 SYDVKM. CDR3 length: 16 residues.

This clonotype was seen repeatedly, ten times or more. V is TRBV7-2 and J is TRBJ1-1; D possibly corresponds to TRBD1 (6 bases). Germline V gene lookup returns CDR1 SGHTA and CDR2 FQGNSA. The V end was cut by 5 bases, the J end by 1 base, with 17 bases between. This CDR3 has 16 amino acids. CDR3 nucleotide sequence: TGTGCCAGCAGCCGCTGGGCGGGGGCGACGAACACTGAAGCTTTCTTT. Encoded protein: CASSRWAGATNTEAFF.

Many counts were recorded for this clonotype. The chain joins TRBV27 to TRBJ2-1; 8 bases match TRBD1. CDR3 size: 16 residues. From germline, CDR1 is MNHEY and CDR2 SMNVEV (reference sequence). V lost 6 bases, J lost 5 bases, and 12 bases stayed unmatched. DNA for the CDR3: TGTGCCAGCAGCTCCCGCAGGGGGCAGGGCCACAATGAGCAGTTCTTC. This translates into CASSSRRGQGHNEQFF.

This clonotype was detected many times. The chain has TRBV12-3 or TRBV12-4 and TRBJ2-3, with D perhaps matching TRBD2 (5 bases). Trimming removed 3 bases at V and 4 bases at J, with 8 bases between. This CDR3 region has 13 residues. The CDR3 is CASSLEDPDTQYF. The CDR3, as DNA: TGTGCCAGCAGTTTGGAGGACCCAGATACGCAGTATTTT.